These 17 T cell receptor beta chains share one sample of origin, sequenced in a study of metastatic and nonmetastatic thyroid tumors. Not a single patient had been given any form of treatment at any point before undergoing thyroid surgery. MiXCR reprocessed the PCR reads for TCRdb. The table has about 20,000 clones, around 30% seen once. Sequencing input: tumor tissue. The receptors were gathered from a male donor with papillary thyroid cancer or a benign thyroid nodule (not recorded which). Some clones in this sample may be carry-over from other donors' samples.

This clone was seen just once. This chain joins TRBV4-3 and TRBJ1-2; 10 bases match TRBD1. The CDR3 runs to 15 residues. From germline, CDR1 is LGHNA and CDR2 YSLEER. Germline trimming cut 2 bases from V and 5 bases from J; bases unmatched to any gene: 5. The CDR3 DNA reads TGCGCCAGCAGCCAAAGGGACAGGGGAGAATATGGCTACACCTTC. Translation: CASSQRDRGEYGYTF.

This sequence joins TRBV6-4 and TRBJ2-5; D is ambiguous. CDR3 length equals 12 residues. Trimming cost V 6 bases and J 1 base, with 6 bases left between them. Looked up from germline, CDR1 is MRHNA and CDR2 is SNTAGT. CDR3: CASRSTQETQYF. CDR3 bases: TGTGCCAGCAGATCAACCCAAGAGACCCAGTACTTC.

This clone has just a few counts. The chain combines TRBV9 with TRBJ2-7, with D perhaps matching TRBD1 (6 bases). This CDR3 is built from 15 residues. Trimming stripped 3 bases from V and 6 bases from J, with 19 bases between. Germline-derived CDR1 and CDR2 are SGDLS and YYNGEE. The CDR3 loop reads CASSGRPGQLSEQYF. For the CDR3, the DNA is TGTGCCAGCAGCGGACGTCCAGGACAGCTTAGCGAGCAGTACTTC.

The J gene is TRBJ2-7, the V gene TRBV12-3 or TRBV12-4; D remains unclear. The CDR3 has 14 amino acids. Trimming removed 4 bases at V and 6 bases at J, with 16 bases between. CDR3 amino acids: CASSCATGAVEQYF. The CDR3 DNA sequence: TGTGCCAGCAGTTGCGCCACGGGCGCTGTCGAGCAGTACTTC.

CDR3 in DNA: TGTGCCAGCAGTGGGGCCAGACTGAGTCCCTCAGCAGATACGCAGTATTTT. It translates to CASSGARLSPSADTQYF. The rearrangement uses TRBV6-1 and TRBJ2-3; D unresolved. The V gene's germline CDR1 is MNHNS and CDR2 SASEGT. Trimming shortened V by 4 bases and J by 4 bases, and 21 bases separated the two germline ends. The CDR3 covers 17 residues.

This chain connects TRBV4-1 to TRBJ1-6; D uncertain. There are 13 residues in the CDR3. Deletions cut 0 bases from V and 7 bases from J, with 4 bases between. Germline-derived CDR1 and CDR2 are MGHRA and YSYEKL. The CDR3 protein is CASSQDRNSPLHF. The CDR3 bases are TGCGCCAGCAGCCAAGATAGGAATTCACCCCTCCACTTT.

Comment on this clone: Germline is not matched at one junction end, which may reflect a read error. This chain joins TRBV12-3 or TRBV12-4 and TRBJ2-1; perhaps D is TRBD1 or TRBD2 (5 bases each). This CDR3 is 14 amino acids long. The CDR3 sequence is CGSSFGLGVCVQFF. CDR3 nucleotides: TGTGGCAGCAGTTTTGGGTTGGGGGTGTGTGTGCAGTTCTTC.

Details on this clone: Being one base from a much bigger clone, this may be a read error. The chain combines TRBV12-3 or TRBV12-4 with TRBJ1-2; D perhaps matches TRBD1 (6 bases). With 5 bases removed from V and 8 bases from J, the gap between germline ends came to 18 bases. This CDR3 is built from 14 residues. In DNA, the CDR3 is TGTGCCAGCAGTATAACAGGGACCCCGGTAGGCTACACCTTC. It specifies CASSITGTPVGYTF.

V gene TRBV28 combines with J gene TRBJ1-5, with D uncertain. The length of the CDR3 is 12 residues. The germline gives CDR1 MDHEN, CDR2 SYDVKM. Trimming took 3 bases from V and 4 from J, leaving 4 bases between them. The CDR3: CASSFGNQPQHF. In nucleotides, the CDR3 is TGTGCCAGCAGTTTCGGGAATCAGCCCCAGCATTTT. Supplemented by reference TRBV28 and TRBJ1-5, the full variable domain reads DVKVTQSSRYLVKRTGEKVFLECVQDMDHENMFWYRQDPGLGLRLIYFSYDVKMKEKGDIPEGYSVSREKKERFSLILESASTNQTSMYLCASSFGNQPQHFGDGTRLSIL.

This clone was detected a few times. The chain carries TRBV5-1 and TRBJ2-1; 7 bases map to TRBD1. CDR1 and CDR2 from the germline V gene are SGHRS and YFSETQ. The CDR3 totals 13 residues. Unmatched junction bases numbered 2, after V lost 3 bases and J lost 5 bases. The CDR3 sequence: CASSWGQNNEQFF. In nucleotides, the CDR3 is TGCGCCAGCAGCTGGGGACAGAACAATGAGCAGTTCTTC.

In regard to this clone: This CDR3 is missing its conserved last phenylalanine or tryptophan, likely due to a read error. No DNA is shown, since the ends of the CDR3 on it are uncertain; the CDR3 is the one TCRdb lists. The chain recombines TRBV6-2 or TRBV6-3 with TRBJ1-6. The CDR3 numbers 8 amino acids, ends counted. In germline, CDR1 is MNHEY, CDR2 SVGEGT. Here the CDR3 reads CASSYSIL.

The V call is TRBV6-1, the J call TRBJ2-1; D is tentatively TRBD1 or TRBD2 (5 bases each). The V gene's germline CDR1 is MNHNS and CDR2 SASEGT. The CDR3 totals 13 residues. Trimming cost V 8 bases and J 8 bases, with 16 bases left between them. CDR3 nucleotides: TGTGCCAGCGGGACCTGCGAGTGCGATGAGCAGTTCTTC. Protein product: CASGTCECDEQFF.

J is TRBJ1-5 and V is TRBV15, with TRBD1 identical over 8 bases. V trimming: 0 bases; J trimming: 6 bases; junction bases outside the gene matches: 10. The CDR3 is made up of 17 amino acids. Per the germline V gene, CDR1 is LNHNV and CDR2 is YYDKDF (reference sequence). CDR3 sequence: CATSRDGDTGGSQPQHF. CDR3 DNA: TGTGCCACCAGCAGAGATGGGGATACAGGGGGAAGTCAGCCCCAGCATTTT.

This clone came up many times. The chain has TRBV7-9 and TRBJ2-3; 13 bases match TRBD2. Germline lookup yields CDR1 SEHNR and CDR2 FQNEAQ (reference sequence). The CDR3 has 17 residues. V lost 2 bases and J lost 8; bases outside the gene matches: 10. Written as DNA, the CDR3 is TGTGCCAGCAGCTTAATACTAGCGGGAGGGCGCCTCGGTACGCAGTATTTT. This translates into CASSLILAGGRLGTQYF.

The gene calls are TRBV5-4 and TRBJ2-7; perhaps TRBD1 as D (6 bases). Germline-derived CDR1 and CDR2 are SGHNT and YYREEE (reference sequence). Trimming took off 4 bases at V and 4 bases at J, with 12 bases between the two ends. This CDR3 is 13 amino acids long. The CDR3 DNA is TGTGCCAGCAGCCTGGACAGAAATTACGAGCAGTACTTC. Its translation: CASSLDRNYEQYF.

This clone was observed many times. This rearrangement joins TRBV20-1 to TRBJ2-1, with 7 bases lining up with TRBD2. Germline CDR1 reads DFQATT; CDR2 reads SNEGSKA (reference sequence). The CDR3 totals 15 residues. V lost 0 bases, J lost 6 bases, and 8 bases stayed unmatched. CDR3 sequence: CSARDPRAGTNEQFF. CDR3 coding DNA: TGCAGTGCTAGAGATCCTCGAGCGGGGACCAATGAGCAGTTCTTC.

The V gene is TRBV6-2 or TRBV6-3, the J gene TRBJ2-3, with 13 bases aligning to TRBD2. CDR1 and CDR2 (germline): MNHEY, SVGEGT. CDR3 size: 15 residues. The junction had 1 base not matched to a gene; V was cut back by 5 bases and J by 2 bases. CDR3 in DNA: TGTGCCAGCAGTGGACTAGCGGGAGTCACAGATACGCAGTATTTT. It yields the protein CASSGLAGVTDTQYF.